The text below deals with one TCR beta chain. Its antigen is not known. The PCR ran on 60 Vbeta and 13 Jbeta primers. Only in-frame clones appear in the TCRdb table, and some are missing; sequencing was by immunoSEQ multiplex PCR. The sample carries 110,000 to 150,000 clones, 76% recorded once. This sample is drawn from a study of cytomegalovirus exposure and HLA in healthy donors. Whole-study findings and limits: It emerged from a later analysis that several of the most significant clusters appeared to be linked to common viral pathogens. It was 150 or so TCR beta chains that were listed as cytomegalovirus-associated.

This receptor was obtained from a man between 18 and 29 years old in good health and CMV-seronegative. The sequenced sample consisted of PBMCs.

CDR3: CAWRDRGLFAEAFF. CDR3 in DNA: TGTGCCTGGAGGGACAGGGGGCTTTTCGCTGAAGCTTTCTTT. V and J are TRBV30 and TRBJ1-1; 11 bases fit TRBD1. The J segment lost 6 bases and the V segment lost 3 bases, leaving 6 bases of the junction unmatched. The germline V gene has CDR1 GTSNPN and CDR2 SVGIG (reference sequence). The CDR3 totals 14 residues.